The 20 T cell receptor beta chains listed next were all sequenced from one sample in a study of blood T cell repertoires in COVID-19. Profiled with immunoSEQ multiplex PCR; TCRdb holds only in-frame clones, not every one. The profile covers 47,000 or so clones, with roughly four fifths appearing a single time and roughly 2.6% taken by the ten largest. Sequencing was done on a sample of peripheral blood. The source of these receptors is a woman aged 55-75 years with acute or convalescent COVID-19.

CDR3 coding DNA: TGTGCCAGCAGTAGAGCCGGGGTGCCGTGGACCCAGTACTTC. Its translation: CASSRAGVPWTQYF. The chain combines TRBV6-6 with TRBJ2-5, with a weak D call TRBD2 (5 bases). V lost 5 bases, J lost 7 bases, and 17 bases lay in between. CDR1 MNHNY and CDR2 SVGAGI come from the germline V gene (reference sequence). The length of the CDR3 is 14 residues.

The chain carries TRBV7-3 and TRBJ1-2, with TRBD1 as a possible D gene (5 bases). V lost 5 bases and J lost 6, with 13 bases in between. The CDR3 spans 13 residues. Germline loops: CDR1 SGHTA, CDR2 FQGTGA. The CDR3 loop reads CASSEPQGHGYTF. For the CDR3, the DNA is TGTGCCAGCAGCGAACCCCAGGGCCATGGCTACACCTTC. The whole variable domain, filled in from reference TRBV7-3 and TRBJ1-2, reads GAGVSQTPSNKVTEKGKYVELRCDPISGHTALYWYRQSLGQGPEFLIYFQGTGAADDSGLPNDRFFAVRPEGSVSTLKIQRTERGDSAVYLCASSEPQGHGYTFGSGTRLTVV.

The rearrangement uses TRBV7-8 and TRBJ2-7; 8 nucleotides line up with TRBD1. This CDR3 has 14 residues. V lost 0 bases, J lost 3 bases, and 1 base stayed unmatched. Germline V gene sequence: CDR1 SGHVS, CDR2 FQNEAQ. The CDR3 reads CASSLATGGYEQYF. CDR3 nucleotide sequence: TGTGCCAGCAGCTTAGCAACAGGGGGCTACGAGCAGTACTTC. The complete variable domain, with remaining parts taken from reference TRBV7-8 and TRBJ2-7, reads GAGVSQSPRYKVAKRGQDVALRCDPISGHVSLFWYQQALGQGPEFLTYFQNEAQLDKSGLPSDRFFAERPEGSVSTLKIQRTQQEDSAVYLCASSLATGGYEQYFGPGTRLTVT.

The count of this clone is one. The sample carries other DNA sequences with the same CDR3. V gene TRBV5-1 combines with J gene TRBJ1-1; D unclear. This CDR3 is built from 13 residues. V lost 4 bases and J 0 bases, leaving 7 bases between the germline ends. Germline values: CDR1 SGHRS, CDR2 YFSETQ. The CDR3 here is CASSPQMNTEAFF. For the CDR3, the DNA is TGCGCCAGCAGCCCACAGATGAACACTGAAGCTTTCTTT. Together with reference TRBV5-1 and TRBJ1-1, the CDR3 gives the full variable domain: KAGVTQTPRYLIKTRGQQVTLSCSPISGHRSVSWYQQTPGQGLQFLFEYFSETQRNKGNFPGRFSGRQFSNSRSEMNVSTLELGDSALYLCASSPQMNTEAFFGQGTRLTVV.

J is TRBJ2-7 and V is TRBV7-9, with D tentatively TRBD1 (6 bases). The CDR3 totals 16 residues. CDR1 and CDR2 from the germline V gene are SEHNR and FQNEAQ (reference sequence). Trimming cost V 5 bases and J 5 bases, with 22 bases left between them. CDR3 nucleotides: TGTGCCAGCAGCCTAACCCCCCAGACCAGGGGACACGAGCAGTACTTC. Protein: CASSLTPQTRGHEQYF. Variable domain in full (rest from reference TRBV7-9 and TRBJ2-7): DTGVSQNPRHKITKRGQNVTFRCDPISEHNRLYWYRQTLGQGPEFLTYFQNEAQLEKSRLLSDRFSAERPKGSFSTLEIQRTEQGDSAMYLCASSLTPQTRGHEQYFGPGTRLTVT.

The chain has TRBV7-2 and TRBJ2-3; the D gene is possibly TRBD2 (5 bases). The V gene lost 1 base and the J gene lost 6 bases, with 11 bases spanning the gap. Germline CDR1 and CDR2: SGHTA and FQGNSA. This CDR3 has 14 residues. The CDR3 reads CASSLGTRIDTQYF. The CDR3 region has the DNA TGTGCCAGCAGCTTAGGGACTCGGATCGATACGCAGTATTTT.

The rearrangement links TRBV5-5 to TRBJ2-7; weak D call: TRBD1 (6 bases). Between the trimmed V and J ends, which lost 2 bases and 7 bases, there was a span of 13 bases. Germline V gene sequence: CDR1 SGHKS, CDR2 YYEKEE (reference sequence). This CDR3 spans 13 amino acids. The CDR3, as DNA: TGTGCCAGCAGCTTACAGGGAACCAGAGAGCAGTACTTC. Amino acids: CASSLQGTREQYF.

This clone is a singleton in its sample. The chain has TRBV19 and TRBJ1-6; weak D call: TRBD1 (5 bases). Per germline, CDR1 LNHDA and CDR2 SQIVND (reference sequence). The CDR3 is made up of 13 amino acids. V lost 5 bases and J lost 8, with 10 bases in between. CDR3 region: CASSPRDYSPLHF. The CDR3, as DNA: TGTGCCAGTAGTCCCCGGGACTATTCACCCCTCCACTTT. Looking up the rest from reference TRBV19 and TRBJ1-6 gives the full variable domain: DGGITQSPKYLFRKEGQNVTLSCEQNLNHDAMYWYRQDPGQGLRLIYYSQIVNDFQKGDIAEGYSVSREKKESFPLTVTSAQKNPTAFYLCASSPRDYSPLHFGNGTRLTVT.

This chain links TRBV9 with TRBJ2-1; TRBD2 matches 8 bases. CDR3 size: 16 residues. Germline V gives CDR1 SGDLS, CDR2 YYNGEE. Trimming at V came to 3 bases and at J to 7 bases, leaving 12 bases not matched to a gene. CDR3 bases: TGTGCCAGCAGCGACCGGACTAGCCCACCTAGGAATGAGCAGTTCTTC. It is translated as CASSDRTSPPRNEQFF.

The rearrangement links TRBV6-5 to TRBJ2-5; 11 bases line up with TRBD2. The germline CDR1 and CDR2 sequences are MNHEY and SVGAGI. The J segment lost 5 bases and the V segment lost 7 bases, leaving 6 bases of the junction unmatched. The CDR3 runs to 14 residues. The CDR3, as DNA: TGTGCCAGCAAGACTAGCGGGATCGGGGAGACCCAGTACTTC. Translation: CASKTSGIGETQYF.

The CDR3 DNA reads as TGTGCCAGCAGTTGGGGACAGGGGGTTGATGGCTACACCTTC. Residues: CASSWGQGVDGYTF. The chain couples TRBV6-5 to TRBJ1-2, with 11 positions matching TRBD1. Germline lookup yields CDR1 MNHEY and CDR2 SVGAGI. Trimming cost V 4 bases and J 6 bases; bases outside gene matches: 4. This CDR3 is built from 14 residues.

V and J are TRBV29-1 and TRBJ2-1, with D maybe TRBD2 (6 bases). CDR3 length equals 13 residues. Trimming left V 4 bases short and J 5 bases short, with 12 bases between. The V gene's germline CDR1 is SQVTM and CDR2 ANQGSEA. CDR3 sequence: CSVGGLWDNEQFF. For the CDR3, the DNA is TGCAGCGTTGGAGGACTATGGGACAATGAGCAGTTCTTC.

CDR3 DNA: TGTGCCAGCAGCACCCGACAGGGACTGTACGAGCAGTACTTC. Amino acid sequence: CASSTRQGLYEQYF. The chain combines TRBV7-8 with TRBJ2-7; a weak D match, TRBD1 (7 bases). The CDR3 length is 14 residues. V lost 5 bases and J lost 4, with 15 bases in between. The germline V gene has CDR1 SGHVS and CDR2 FQNEAQ.

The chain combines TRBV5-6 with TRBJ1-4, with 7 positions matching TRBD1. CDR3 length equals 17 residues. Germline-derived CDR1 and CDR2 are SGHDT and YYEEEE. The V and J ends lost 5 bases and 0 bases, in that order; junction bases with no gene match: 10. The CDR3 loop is CASSQTGPNATNEKLFF. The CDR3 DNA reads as TGTGCCAGCAGTCAGACAGGGCCCAACGCAACTAATGAAAAACTGTTTTTT.

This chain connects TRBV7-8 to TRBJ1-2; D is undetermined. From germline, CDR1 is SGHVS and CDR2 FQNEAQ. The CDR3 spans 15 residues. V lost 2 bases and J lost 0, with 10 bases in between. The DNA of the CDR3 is TGTGCCAGCAGCTTATCATCCGGGTCTAACTATGGCTACACCTTC. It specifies CASSLSSGSNYGYTF.

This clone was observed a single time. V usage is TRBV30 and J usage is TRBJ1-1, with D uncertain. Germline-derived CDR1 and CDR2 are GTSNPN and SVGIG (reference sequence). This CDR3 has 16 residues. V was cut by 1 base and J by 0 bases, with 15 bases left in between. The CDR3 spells CAWSGPVMRVNTEAFF. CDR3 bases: TGTGCCTGGAGTGGCCCGGTAATGCGGGTGAACACTGAAGCTTTCTTT.

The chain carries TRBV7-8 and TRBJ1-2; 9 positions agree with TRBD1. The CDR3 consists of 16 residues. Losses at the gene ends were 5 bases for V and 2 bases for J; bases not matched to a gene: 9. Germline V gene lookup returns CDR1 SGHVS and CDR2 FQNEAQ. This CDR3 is CASSPNQGQGNYGYTF. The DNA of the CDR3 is TGTGCCAGCAGCCCCAATCAGGGACAGGGAAACTATGGCTACACCTTC. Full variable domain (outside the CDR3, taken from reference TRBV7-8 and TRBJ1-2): GAGVSQSPRYKVAKRGQDVALRCDPISGHVSLFWYQQALGQGPEFLTYFQNEAQLDKSGLPSDRFFAERPEGSVSTLKIQRTQQEDSAVYLCASSPNQGQGNYGYTFGSGTRLTVV.

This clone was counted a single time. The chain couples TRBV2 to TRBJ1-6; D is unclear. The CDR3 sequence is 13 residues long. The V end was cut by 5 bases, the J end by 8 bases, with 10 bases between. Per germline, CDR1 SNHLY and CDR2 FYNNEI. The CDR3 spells CASSKYGDSPLHF. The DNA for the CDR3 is TGTGCCAGCAGTAAGTACGGAGATTCACCCCTCCACTTT.

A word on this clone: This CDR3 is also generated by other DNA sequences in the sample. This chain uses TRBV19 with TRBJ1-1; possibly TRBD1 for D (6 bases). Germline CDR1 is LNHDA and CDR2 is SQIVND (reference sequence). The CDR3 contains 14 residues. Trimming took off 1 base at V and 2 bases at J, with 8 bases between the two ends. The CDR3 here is CASSIGTANTEAFF. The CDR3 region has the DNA TGTGCCAGTAGTATAGGGACAGCAAACACTGAAGCTTTCTTT.

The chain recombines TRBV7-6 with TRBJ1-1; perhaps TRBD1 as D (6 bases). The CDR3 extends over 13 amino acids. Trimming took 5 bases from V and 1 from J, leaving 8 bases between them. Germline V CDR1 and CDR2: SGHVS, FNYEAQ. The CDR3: CASSQDRNTEAFF. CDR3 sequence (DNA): TGTGCCAGCAGCCAGGACAGGAACACTGAAGCTTTCTTT.